This is a list of T cell receptor beta chains from one sample in a study of beta chain features in type 1 diabetes. Sequenced by immunoSEQ multiplex PCR; TCRdb stores in-frame clones only, minus some. The table includes about 340,000 clones, approximately 13% detected once. The sequenced material came from naive CD4+ T cells from blood. The receptors come from a woman aged 18 to 35 with type 1 diabetes. The CDR3 runs from the conserved cysteine through the conserved F or W. The D gene is left open where the match is weak. Rows give clone size only sometimes, using once, few, many, or a class for an expanded clone.

d_call cdr3_length clone_size j_call v_call cdr3_nt cdr3_aa
. 16 few TRBJ2-1 TRBV5-1 TGCGCCAGCAGCTTGTCCAAGATTGAGTCGCGCAATGAGCAGTTCTTC CASSLSKIESRNEQFF
TRBD2 16 many TRBJ2-1 TRBV23-1 TGCGCCAGCAGTCCCCTTAGCGGGAGTTCGGACAATGAGCAGTTCTTC CASSPLSGSSDNEQFF
TRBD2 15 few TRBJ2-1 TRBV4-1 TGCGCCAGCAGCTCGATGACTAGCGGTAGCAATGAGCAGTTCTTC CASSSMTSGSNEQFF
. 13 few TRBJ2-7 TRBV5-1 TGCGCCAGCAGCTTGGACTACTCCTACGAGCAGTACTTC CASSLDYSYEQYF
. 15 . TRBJ2-7 TRBV11-2 TGTGCCAGCAGCTTAGATCTACTAGGCCCGGGTGAGCAGTACTTC CASSLDLLGPGEQYF
TRBD2 13 . TRBJ2-5 TRBV7-2 TGTGCCAGCAGCTTGGGACTAGCGGGAGGGGAGTACTTC CASSLGLAGGEYF
. 13 . TRBJ2-7 TRBV6-5 TGTGCCAGCAGCCGACGGGATTGGTACGAGCAGTACTTC CASSRRDWYEQYF
. 18 few TRBJ2-5 TRBV12-2 TGTGCAAGTCGCCTAGGGACAGGGGGCGGAGGGCGGCAAGAGACCCAGTACTTC CASRLGTGGGGRQETQYF
. 16 . TRBJ2-7 TRBV28 TGTGCCAGCAGACCCGTTCTGCGGGGTCGATCCTACGAGCAGTACTTC CASRPVLRGRSYEQYF
. 13 . TRBJ1-5 TRBV18 TGTGCCAGCTCACCGGGCAGGGATCAGCCCCAGCATTTT CASSPGRDQPQHF
. 13 . TRBJ2-1 TRBV18 TGTGCCAGCTCACCACCCACAAACAATGAGCAGTTCTTC CASSPPTNNEQFF
. 13 few TRBJ2-2 TRBV2 TGTGCCAGCAGGAGCAAGTCCACCGGGGAGCTGTTTTTT CASRSKSTGELFF
TRBD1 15 few TRBJ1-2 TRBV30 TGTGCCTGGAGATTATCGCGGACAGGGATCCATGGCTACACCTTC CAWRLSRTGIHGYTF
TRBD1 13 . TRBJ2-5 TRBV5-1 TGCGCCAGCAGCGCTGAGGGGGCTAAGACCCAGTACTTC CASSAEGAKTQYF
TRBD1 14 . TRBJ2-7 TRBV27 TGTGCCAGCATGGCTGGACAGGGGGCCTACGAGCAGTACTTC CASMAGQGAYEQYF
. 11 . TRBJ2-1 TRBV6-5 TGTGCCAGCAGCTCTAGCAATGAGCAGTTCTTC CASSSSNEQFF
. 11 . TRBJ1-1 TRBV20-1 TGCAGTGCTGTCAGGGGCACTGAAGCTTTCTTT CSAVRGTEAFF
TRBD1 13 . TRBJ1-5 TRBV19 TGTGCCAGTGCCGGGACAGGCAATCAGCCCCAGCATTTT CASAGTGNQPQHF
. 12 few TRBJ2-3 TRBV19 TGTGCCACTTCTGGGCCCACAGATACGCAGTATTTT CATSGPTDTQYF
. 13 few TRBJ1-3 TRBV30 TGTGCCTGGAGTGCCCTATCTGGAAACACCATATATTTT CAWSALSGNTIYF
TRBD1 16 . TRBJ2-2 TRBV5-1 TGCGCCAGCAGCCGGGGCAGGGGGCATGACACCGGGGAGCTGTTTTTT CASSRGRGHDTGELFF
TRBD2 15 . TRBJ2-4 TRBV27 TGTGCCAGCAGTTTAGGACTAGGGGCCAAAAACATTCAGTACTTC CASSLGLGAKNIQYF
. 16 . TRBJ2-3 TRBV5-6 TGTGCCAGCAGCTTGAGAGCCTCAGGTAGCACAGATACGCAGTATTTT CASSLRASGSTDTQYF
. 15 few TRBJ1-4 TRBV7-9 TGTGCCAGCTGTCAGGGGCAGGGACCTAATGAAAAACTGTTTTTT CASCQGQGPNEKLFF
TRBD2 17 . TRBJ2-1 TRBV11-3 TGTGCCAGCAGCCTGGGTCTAGCGGGAGGACTAGGGAATGAGCAGTTCTTC CASSLGLAGGLGNEQFF
TRBD1 15 few TRBJ2-7 TRBV14 TGTGCCAGCAGCCAAGGCGGGGGACAGGGAAGGGAGCAGTACTTC CASSQGGGQGREQYF
TRBD2 16 . TRBJ2-1 TRBV9 TGTGCCAGCAGCGTCACCCGCAGCGGGGGATACAATGAGCAGTTCTTC CASSVTRSGGYNEQFF
. 13 . TRBJ1-1 TRBV10-3 TGTGCCATCGAACGGACAGTGAACACTGAAGCTTTCTTT CAIERTVNTEAFF
TRBD1 16 . TRBJ2-3 TRBV25-1 TGTGCCAGCTCCAAGGGGACAGGGAAAGTCACAGATACGCAGTATTTT CASSKGTGKVTDTQYF
. 14 . TRBJ2-1 TRBV5-1 TGCGCCAGCAGCCCGGATACTACCTACAATGAGCAGTTCTTC CASSPDTTYNEQFF
TRBD2 15 few TRBJ2-1 TRBV11-2 TGTGCCAGCATCGTGACTAGCGGGATAGACAATGAGCAGTTCTTC CASIVTSGIDNEQFF
TRBD1 16 . TRBJ1-4 TRBV6-6 TGTGCCAGCCGAGGGACAGGGGGCGCAGCTAATGAAAAACTGTTTTTT CASRGTGGAANEKLFF
. 16 few TRBJ2-7 TRBV7-9 TGTGCCAGCAGCTTAGTATGGCCAGGGGGGTCCTACGAGCAGTACTTC CASSLVWPGGSYEQYF
TRBD1 14 few TRBJ1-2 TRBV30 TGTGCCTGGAGATACCGGGACAGAGACTATGGCTACACCTTC CAWRYRDRDYGYTF
TRBD2 15 . TRBJ2-1 TRBV29-1 TGCAGCGCCCCCTTGACTAGCGGAGCCTACAATGAGCAGTTCTTC CSAPLTSGAYNEQFF
. 16 few TRBJ1-5 TRBV27 TGTGCCAGCAGTCTAGGGGGGGGCTATAGCAATCAGCCCCAGCATTTT CASSLGGGYSNQPQHF
. 16 few TRBJ2-2 TRBV18 TGTGCCAGCTCACCACCTGGGACAAGGAACACCGGGGAGCTGTTTTTT CASSPPGTRNTGELFF
TRBD1 14 few TRBJ2-1 TRBV19 TGTGCCAGTACTCGTGACAGGGGCAGGGATGAGCAGTTCTTC CASTRDRGRDEQFF
. 13 . TRBJ1-1 TRBV25-1 TGTGCCAGCAGTGACAGACAGAACACTGAAGCTTTCTTT CASSDRQNTEAFF
. 13 . TRBJ2-4 TRBV9 TGTGCCAGCAGCGTACAAGGGGGAAACATTCAGTACTTC CASSVQGGNIQYF
. 13 . TRBJ1-2 TRBV30 TGTGCCTGGAGTCCCACAGGAAGCTATGGCTACACCTTC CAWSPTGSYGYTF
TRBD2 17 few TRBJ2-1 TRBV7-2 TGTGCCAGCAGTTCTTTTACTAGCGGGAGAAAATACAATGAGCAGTTCTTC CASSSFTSGRKYNEQFF
. 13 few TRBJ2-7 TRBV28 TGTGCCAGCAGTTTATCTCCTGCCTACGAGCAGTACTTC CASSLSPAYEQYF
TRBD2 13 few TRBJ2-3 TRBV6-5 TGTGCCAGCCGGACTAGTTCGACAGATACGCAGTATTTT CASRTSSTDTQYF
. 15 few TRBJ2-7 TRBV7-9 TGTGCCAGCAGCCCTCCAGGGGCCCCCCTCTACGAGCAGTACTTC CASSPPGAPLYEQYF
TRBD1 14 . TRBJ1-4 TRBV7-9 TGTGCCAGCAGCCTGGACAGGGTTAACGAAAAACTGTTTTTT CASSLDRVNEKLFF
TRBD2 15 few TRBJ2-7 TRBV18 TGTGCCAGCTCACCCACTAGCGGGAGGCCCTACGAGCAGTACTTC CASSPTSGRPYEQYF
. 17 few TRBJ2-7 TRBV11-2 TGTGCCAGCAGCTTAGTCGGATGGCGGTTCAGCTCCTACGAGCAGTACTTC CASSLVGWRFSSYEQYF
. 12 . TRBJ1-5 TRBV6-5 TGTGCCACCGGACTCGCCAATCAGCCCCAGCATTTT CATGLANQPQHF
TRBD1 17 few TRBJ1-3 TRBV9 TGTGCCAGCAGCGTAAGGGACCTACAGGGGGCTGGAAACACCATATATTTT CASSVRDLQGAGNTIYF
. 14 . TRBJ2-3 TRBV25-1 TGTGCCAGCAGTGAATATCAGAGCACAGATACGCAGTATTTT CASSEYQSTDTQYF
. 16 few TRBJ2-2 TRBV5-1 TGCGCCAGCAGCCCCGGGAACCCGAAAACTACCGGGGAGCTGTTTTTT CASSPGNPKTTGELFF
TRBD2 16 . TRBJ2-1 TRBV11-2 TGTGCCAGCAGCCACCGGACTCGCCTAGCGGGCGATGAGCAGTTCTTC CASSHRTRLAGDEQFF
TRBD2 15 . TRBJ2-5 TRBV28 TGTGCCAGCAGTGCCGCCGGGACTAGCGTCGAGACCCAGTACTTC CASSAAGTSVETQYF
TRBD1 15 . TRBJ2-5 TRBV4-2 TGTGCCAGCAGCCAGTACCACGGACAGGCGGAGACCCAGTACTTC CASSQYHGQAETQYF
. 13 few TRBJ2-3 TRBV7-2 TGTGCCAGCACCTATACTTTTACAGATACGCAGTATTTT CASTYTFTDTQYF
. 16 few TRBJ1-1 TRBV7-2 TGTGCCAGCAGCTTAGCGTTTGACAGACTTAACACTGAAGCTTTCTTT CASSLAFDRLNTEAFF
. 15 . TRBJ2-1 TRBV28 TGTGCCAGCAGTTACGGACACCTCTCCTACAATGAGCAGTTCTTC CASSYGHLSYNEQFF